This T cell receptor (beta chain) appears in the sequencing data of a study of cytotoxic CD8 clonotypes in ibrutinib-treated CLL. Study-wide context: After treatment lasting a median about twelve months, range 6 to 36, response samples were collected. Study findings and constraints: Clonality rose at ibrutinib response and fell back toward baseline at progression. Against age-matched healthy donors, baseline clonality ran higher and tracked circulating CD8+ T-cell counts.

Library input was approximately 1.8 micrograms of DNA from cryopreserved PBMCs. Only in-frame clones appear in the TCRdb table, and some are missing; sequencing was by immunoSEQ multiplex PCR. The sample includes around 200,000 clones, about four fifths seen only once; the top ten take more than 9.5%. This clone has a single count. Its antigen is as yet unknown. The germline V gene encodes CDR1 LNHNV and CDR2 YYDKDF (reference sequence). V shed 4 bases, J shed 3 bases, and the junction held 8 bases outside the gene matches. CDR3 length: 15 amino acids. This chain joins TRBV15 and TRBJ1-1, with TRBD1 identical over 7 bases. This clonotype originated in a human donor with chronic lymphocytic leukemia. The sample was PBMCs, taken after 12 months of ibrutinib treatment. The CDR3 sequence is CATSKIPGGDTEAFF. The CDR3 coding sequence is TGTGCCACCAGCAAAATCCCAGGGGGGGACACTGAAGCTTTCTTT.